What follows are 28 T cell receptor beta chains derived from one specimen sequenced in a study of shared clonotypes between healthy human individuals. As defined, naive CD8 cells were CD45RO-negative and positively selected for CCR7, with terminally differentiated effector memory CD45RA+ cells excluded. Some clones are missing from TCRdb's copy, which holds only in-frame ones; the method was immunoSEQ multiplex PCR. The sample lists about 2,200,000 clones; roughly 91% were seen once. Sequencing was performed on naive CD8+ T cells from PBMCs. The source is a man between 18 and 29 years old in good health. Some clones in this sample may be carry-over from other donors' samples.

The CDR3 nucleotides read TGTGCCAGCAGTATTCCTTGGGGGCCAGTTAGTGGCTACACCTTC. Encoded protein: CASSIPWGPVSGYTF. The rearrangement uses TRBV28 and TRBJ1-2, with D possibly TRBD1 on 6 matching bases. V was cut by 5 bases and J by 7 bases, with 20 bases left in between. The CDR3 runs 15 residues. Germline CDR1 reads MDHEN; CDR2 reads SYDVKM.

J is TRBJ1-1 and V is TRBV13; D gene unclear. Germline CDR1 reads PRHDT; CDR2 reads FYEKMQ (reference sequence). There are 14 residues in the CDR3. With 6 bases removed from V and 0 bases from J, the gap between germline ends came to 11 bases. The CDR3 sequence: CASRSQPMNTEAFF. In nucleotides, the CDR3 is TGTGCCAGCAGATCACAGCCGATGAACACTGAAGCTTTCTTT.

This chain connects TRBV14 to TRBJ2-7; no reliable D call. The CDR3 spans 13 residues. Trimming removed 4 bases at V and 6 bases at J, with 13 bases between. The germline V gene encodes CDR1 SGHDN and CDR2 FVKESK. The CDR3 region is CASSPPLRVEQYF. Here the CDR3 DNA reads TGTGCCAGCAGCCCCCCTTTAAGGGTCGAGCAGTACTTC.

This clone was picked up one time. The V call is TRBV19, the J call TRBJ2-3; D is uncertain. The V gene's germline CDR1 is LNHDA and CDR2 SQIVND (reference sequence). The V end was cut by 6 bases, the J end by 3 bases, with 10 bases between. The CDR3 is 13 residues long. The DNA for the CDR3 is TGTGCCAGTAGCAAGATAAGTACAGATACGCAGTATTTT. The encoded protein is CASSKISTDTQYF.

J is TRBJ1-1 and V is TRBV13; D uncertain. The CDR3 extends over 15 amino acids. The ends were cut back, 0 bases at V and 1 base at J, with 9 bases in the middle. Germline values: CDR1 PRHDT, CDR2 FYEKMQ (reference sequence). The CDR3 DNA reads TGTGCCAGCAGCTTAGGCGGGGAGGGGAACACTGAAGCTTTCTTT. It specifies CASSLGGEGNTEAFF.

CDR3 DNA sequence: TGCGCCAGCAGCCAAGATAGAGAGGGACCCACTGAAGCTTTCTTT. This encodes CASSQDREGPTEAFF. The rearrangement uses TRBV4-1 and TRBJ1-1; possibly TRBD1 for D (5 bases). The germline V and J ends were trimmed by 0 bases and 4 bases, with 12 bases remaining between them. The germline V gene has CDR1 MGHRA and CDR2 YSYEKL. CDR3 length: 15 residues.

The V call is TRBV6-6, the J call TRBJ2-3; either TRBD1 or TRBD2 may fit D (5 bases each). In germline, CDR1 is MNHNY, CDR2 SVGAGI (reference sequence). CDR3 length equals 14 residues. V lost 6 bases, J lost 2 bases, and 12 bases lay in between. The CDR3 DNA sequence: TGTGCCAGCAGAACCGGGACCCTCACAGATACGCAGTATTTT. Translated: CASRTGTLTDTQYF.

Regarding this clone: The same CDR3 can be traced to other DNA sequences in this sample. The rearrangement joins TRBV5-1 to TRBJ1-1; D not resolved. Germline CDR1 is SGHRS and CDR2 is YFSETQ. This CDR3 comprises 15 residues. The ends were cut back, 0 bases at V and 1 base at J, with 10 bases in the middle. CDR3 region: CASSLVAGANTEAFF. CDR3 bases: TGCGCCAGCAGCTTGGTCGCAGGAGCGAACACTGAAGCTTTCTTT.

The chain joins TRBV6-5 to TRBJ2-1; D remains ambiguous. From germline, CDR1 is MNHEY and CDR2 SVGAGI. V was clipped by 0 bases and J by 6 bases, with 15 bases between them. The CDR3 contains 16 residues. The CDR3 DNA reads as TGTGCCAGCAGTTACTCCCAAGGGTCAGCCACCAATGAGCAGTTCTTC. Residues: CASSYSQGSATNEQFF.

J is TRBJ2-1 and V is TRBV19; D not certain. CDR3 length: 15 amino acids. CDR1 and CDR2 from the germline V gene are LNHDA and SQIVND (reference sequence). The V gene lost 6 bases and the J gene lost 3 bases, with 15 bases spanning the gap. CDR3 region: CASSRTPELYNEQFF. DNA for the CDR3: TGTGCCAGTAGCCGTACTCCAGAACTCTACAATGAGCAGTTCTTC.

This clone was observed once. The chain joins TRBV19 to TRBJ2-4; 8 positions agree with TRBD1. Germline V gives CDR1 LNHDA, CDR2 SQIVND (reference sequence). The CDR3 is made up of 14 amino acids. V shed 10 bases and J 7 bases; nucleotides not matched to a gene: 12. CDR3: CATEGKDRGNIQYF. CDR3 nucleotide sequence: TGTGCCACCGAGGGCAAAGACAGGGGCAACATTCAGTACTTC.

J is TRBJ2-1 and V is TRBV11-2; 8 nucleotides align to TRBD2. Trimming took 0 bases from V and 7 from J; bases not matched to a gene: 8. The CDR3 totals 16 residues. Germline V gene lookup returns CDR1 SGHAT and CDR2 FQNNGV. The CDR3, as DNA: TGTGCCAGCAGCTTAGACCCAGCGGGAGTTAAGAATGAGCAGTTCTTC. Amino acids: CASSLDPAGVKNEQFF.

The chain combines TRBV30 with TRBJ2-2; TRBD1 agrees at 8 bases. The CDR3 spans 15 residues. After removal of 8 bases from V and 1 base from J, the junction contained 9 bases not matched to a gene. Germline-derived CDR1 and CDR2 are GTSNPN and SVGIG (reference sequence). The CDR3 region has the DNA TGTGCCGGGATGATAGGGACAGGGAACACCGGGGAGCTGTTTTTT. Translated: CAGMIGTGNTGELFF.

This clone was detected a few times. The CDR3 nucleotides are TGTGCCAGCAGCTTGGTCGGGACCCTAGTCGGGGCTTTCTTT. Protein sequence: CASSLVGTLVGAFF. V is TRBV5-6 and J is TRBJ1-1; tentative D call: TRBD1 (5 bases). Trimming removed 0 bases from V and 11 bases from J, with 17 bases in between. The CDR3 runs 14 residues. The germline CDR1 and CDR2 sequences are SGHDT and YYEEEE. Filled out from reference TRBV5-6 and TRBJ1-1, the complete variable domain reads DAGVTQSPTHLIKTRGQQVTLRCSPKSGHDTVSWYQQALGQGPQFIFQYYEEEERQRGNFPDRFSGHQFPNYSSELNVNALLLGDSALYLCASSLVGTLVGAFFGQGTRLTVV.

The chain carries TRBV25-1 and TRBJ1-1; possible D gene TRBD1, 6 bases. The CDR3 is 15 residues long. V was clipped by 7 bases and J by 1 base, with 16 bases between them. Germline values: CDR1 MGHDK, CDR2 SYGVNS. The CDR3 region is CASKALPGENTEAFF. The CDR3 nucleotides read TGTGCCAGCAAAGCGCTCCCAGGGGAGAACACTGAAGCTTTCTTT. The whole variable domain, filled in from reference TRBV25-1 and TRBJ1-1, reads EADIYQTPRYLVIGTGKKITLECSQTMGHDKMYWYQQDPGMELHLIHYSYGVNSTEKGDLSSESTVSRIRTEHFPLTLESARPSHTSQYLCASKALPGENTEAFFGQGTRLTVV.

The rearrangement uses TRBV27 and TRBJ1-1, with unresolved D. The CDR3 sequence is 16 residues long. V was clipped by 6 bases and J by 2 bases, with 19 bases between them. The germline V gene has CDR1 MNHEY and CDR2 SMNVEV (reference sequence). CDR3: CASSLLFQSINTEAFF. DNA for the CDR3: TGTGCCAGCAGCCTCCTCTTTCAATCGATAAACACTGAAGCTTTCTTT.

The chain carries TRBV10-3 and TRBJ2-7, with D tentatively TRBD2 (6 bases). CDR3 length: 14 amino acids. CDR1 and CDR2 from the germline V gene are ENHRY and SYGVKD. Trimming removed 1 base at V and 3 bases at J, with 10 bases between. The CDR3 protein is CAISEWDSIYEQYF. The CDR3 DNA follows: TGTGCCATCAGTGAGTGGGACTCGATCTACGAGCAGTACTTC.

The chain combines TRBV4-3 with TRBJ2-1; 10 bases fit TRBD2. V was pared by 0 bases and J by 10 bases, with 12 bases of the junction left unmatched. The germline gives CDR1 LGHNA, CDR2 YSLEER. The CDR3 extends over 17 amino acids. The CDR3 DNA is TGCGCCAGCAGCCAAGAGGCGATGGTAGCGGGAGGCCGAGAGCAGTTCTTC. Translation: CASSQEAMVAGGREQFF.

A word on this clone: A much bigger clone sits one base away, suggesting this may be a read error. Other nucleotide sequences from this sample produce the same CDR3. The CDR3: CASSLGSNQPQHF. The CDR3 DNA is TGTGCCAGCAGCTTAGGTAGCAATCAGCCCCAGCATTTT. This chain links TRBV5-6 with TRBJ1-5, with D hard to call. V shed 2 bases and J shed 0 bases, with 3 bases lying between them. The CDR3 loop spans 13 amino acids. Germline V CDR1 and CDR2: SGHDT, YYEEEE.

As for this clone: The identical CDR3 is also encoded by other nucleotide sequences in the sample. This rearrangement joins TRBV27 to TRBJ2-5, with D tentatively TRBD1 (6 bases). CDR1 and CDR2 from the germline V gene are MNHEY and SMNVEV (reference sequence). The V and J ends lost 7 bases and 3 bases respectively, with 12 bases between them. The CDR3 is made up of 13 amino acids. The CDR3 coding sequence is TGTGCCAGCACCCCCAGGGGCGAAGAGACCCAGTACTTC. It specifies CASTPRGEETQYF.

The CDR3 DNA sequence: TGTGCCAGCAGGGAAACAGGGGGCGCTCTCACTGAAGCTTTCTTT. Amino acids: CASRETGGALTEAFF. The chain combines TRBV6-4 with TRBJ1-1; 9 bases line up with TRBD1. The CDR3 runs 15 residues. With V trimmed by 6 bases and J by 4 bases, 9 bases remained unmatched. CDR1 is MRHNA and CDR2 is SNTAGT in the germline V gene.

This CDR3 is CASSVVGGYYEQYF. CDR3 in DNA: TGTGCCAGCAGCGTAGTGGGGGGGTACTACGAGCAGTACTTC. J is TRBJ2-7 and V is TRBV9; 7 bases line up with TRBD2. CDR3 length: 14 residues. CDR1 is SGDLS, CDR2 YYNGEE, per germline. V was clipped by 0 bases and J by 3 bases; unmatched bases: 3.

The chain joins TRBV4-1 to TRBJ1-5; 12 bases map to TRBD1. Per germline, CDR1 MGHRA and CDR2 YSYEKL. The CDR3 has 13 amino acids. V was pared by 8 bases and J by 5 bases, with 1 base of the junction left unmatched. DNA of the CDR3: TGCGCCAGCGGGACAGGGGGCTATCAGCCCCAGCATTTT. Translating gives CASGTGGYQPQHF.

The chain recombines TRBV27 with TRBJ2-1; 10 bases are shared with TRBD1. The CDR3 has 15 residues. Germline CDR1 is MNHEY and CDR2 is SMNVEV (reference sequence). Germline trimming cut 5 bases from V and 3 bases from J; bases unmatched to any gene: 4. CDR3 nucleotides: TGTGCCAGCAGTATCGACAGGGGGCTCTACAATGAGCAGTTCTTC. Translation: CASSIDRGLYNEQFF.

With respect to this clone: A junction end diverges from the germline sequence, so it may reflect a read error. The chain has TRBV2 and TRBJ1-5; tentatively, D is TRBD1 (6 bases). Germline loops: CDR1 SNHLY, CDR2 FYNNEI. The CDR3 is made up of 15 amino acids. In DNA form, the CDR3 reads TGTGCCAACAGTGATGGCAGGGGTAGCAATCAGCCCCAGCATTTT. Encoded protein: CANSDGRGSNQPQHF.

CDR3 loop: CASSLGWVGENEQFF. The CDR3 coding sequence is TGTGCCAGCAGCTTGGGGTGGGTGGGGGAAAATGAGCAGTTCTTC. The gene calls are TRBV7-9 and TRBJ2-1, with D perhaps matching TRBD1 or TRBD2 (5 bases each). The germline V gene encodes CDR1 SEHNR and CDR2 FQNEAQ (reference sequence). Between the trimmed V and J ends, which lost 3 bases and 7 bases, there was a span of 16 bases. The CDR3 totals 15 residues.

This clone is a singleton in its sample. The sample contains more than one DNA sequence encoding this CDR3. This chain links TRBV28 with TRBJ2-7, with D maybe TRBD2 (6 bases). V shed 3 bases and J shed 2 bases, with 11 bases lying between them. In germline, CDR1 is MDHEN, CDR2 SYDVKM. This CDR3 has 14 amino acids. The DNA for the CDR3 is TGTGCCAGCAGTTTGGGGGGTAGGGCCTACGAGCAGTACTTC. Protein sequence: CASSLGGRAYEQYF.

The V gene is TRBV9, the J gene TRBJ2-2; D tentatively fits TRBD1 or TRBD2 (6 bases each). CDR1 is SGDLS, CDR2 YYNGEE, per germline. Trimming stripped 3 bases from V and 5 bases from J, with 17 bases between. The CDR3 has 16 residues. CDR3 nucleotides: TGTGCCAGCAGCGCCTGGCCGGGGGCAGGGACCGGGGAGCTGTTTTTT. This sequence encodes CASSAWPGAGTGELFF.